These 10 T cell receptor beta chains originate from one sample sequenced in a study of cytomegalovirus exposure and HLA in healthy donors. Use of 60 Vbeta and 13 Jbeta primers characterized the PCR. Libraries were prepared by immunoSEQ multiplex PCR; TCRdb keeps only in-frame clonotypes and omits some of them. The sample includes roughly 200,000 clones, less than 85% of them seen just once. Material for sequencing was PBMCs. These receptors came from a man between 18 and 35 years old in good health and CMV-seronegative.

This sequence joins TRBV2 and TRBJ1-1; 7 bases fit TRBD1. The germline V gene has CDR1 SNHLY and CDR2 FYNNEI. This CDR3 is built from 14 residues. Losses at the gene ends were 6 bases for V and 0 bases for J; bases not matched to a gene: 4. CDR3 sequence reads: CASRRGQMNTEAFF. Written as DNA, the CDR3 is TGTGCCAGCAGACGGGGACAGATGAACACTGAAGCTTTCTTT.

Details on this clone: Germline and junction disagree at one end, which may indicate a read error. The V and J genes are TRBV27 and TRBJ2-7; possibly TRBD2 for D (6 bases). The CDR3 contains 13 residues. Germline CDR1 is MNHEY and CDR2 is SMNVEV (reference sequence). The DNA for the CDR3 is TGTGCTAGCAGTTTCCGGGAGACCTACGAGCAGTACTTC. Translating it yields CASSFRETYEQYF.

V is TRBV2 and J is TRBJ2-7; 10 positions match TRBD2. With 7 bases clipped from V and 4 bases from J, the junction kept 16 bases outside the gene matches. In germline, CDR1 is SNHLY, CDR2 FYNNEI. This CDR3 contains 17 residues. The CDR3, as DNA: TGTGCCAGCATCGAAAGGGGGGCTAGCGGGAGTAGTTACGAGCAGTACTTC. Translating it yields CASIERGASGSSYEQYF.

The chain's CDR3 is CASSLSQAIQPQHF. CDR3 sequence (DNA): TGTGCCAGCAGTTTATCGCAGGCAATTCAGCCCCAGCATTTT. This rearrangement joins TRBV27 to TRBJ1-5; D not certain. CDR3 length: 14 residues. Trimming left V 0 bases short and J 6 bases short, with 9 bases between. The V gene's germline CDR1 is MNHEY and CDR2 SMNVEV (reference sequence).

The genes are TRBV28 and TRBJ2-5; the match to TRBD2 covers 9 bases. The V and J ends lost 3 bases and 4 bases, in that order; junction bases with no gene match: 9. There are 16 residues in the CDR3. Per the germline V gene, CDR1 is MDHEN and CDR2 is SYDVKM. The CDR3 loop is CASSFSGTSYLETQYF. The CDR3 DNA follows: TGTGCCAGCAGTTTCTCCGGGACTAGCTATCTAGAGACCCAGTACTTC. The full variable domain, in which reference TRBV28 and TRBJ2-5 provide the parts outside the CDR3, is DVKVTQSSRYLVKRTGEKVFLECVQDMDHENMFWYRQDPGLGLRLIYFSYDVKMKEKGDIPEGYSVSREKKERFSLILESASTNQTSMYLCASSFSGTSYLETQYFGPGTRLLVL.

The gene calls are TRBV11-3 and TRBJ1-1, with D hard to call. Germline lookup yields CDR1 SGHNT and CDR2 YENEEA. This CDR3 has 13 amino acids. V was cut by 1 base and J by 4 bases, with 7 bases left in between. The CDR3 nucleotides are TGTGCCAGCAGCTTAGCTGAGGGCACTGAAGCTTTCTTT. Translation gives CASSLAEGTEAFF.

The rearrangement uses TRBV28 and TRBJ2-1, with 9 bases matching TRBD1. The trim removed 9 bases at V and 8 bases at J, leaving 20 bases unmatched. The CDR3 totals 17 residues. Per the germline V gene, CDR1 is MDHEN and CDR2 is SYDVKM. The CDR3 coding sequence is TGTGCCAGTCGCCTTAACCCCGGGACAGGGTCGGGCGATGAGCAGTTCTTC. The encoded protein is CASRLNPGTGSGDEQFF.

The V gene is TRBV6-1, the J gene TRBJ1-2; 9 positions match TRBD1. The CDR3 totals 14 residues. V was pared by 7 bases and J by 7 bases, with 10 bases of the junction left unmatched. CDR1 is MNHNS and CDR2 is SASEGT in the germline V gene. The chain's CDR3 is CASTRRDRAIGYTF. For the CDR3, the DNA is TGTGCCAGCACCCGCCGGGACAGGGCTATTGGCTACACCTTC.

The J gene is TRBJ1-1, the V gene TRBV2, with TRBD1 matching 9 bases. Germline assignment: CDR1 SNHLY and CDR2 FYNNEI. There are 13 residues in the CDR3. Unmatched junction bases numbered 6, after V lost 5 bases and J lost 8 bases. The CDR3 DNA reads as TGTGCCAGCAGTTCCGACAGGGGGAGGGAAGCTTTCTTT. Translated: CASSSDRGREAFF. Variable domain in full (rest from reference TRBV2 and TRBJ1-1): EPEVTQTPSHQVTQMGQEVILRCVPISNHLYFYWYRQILGQKVEFLVSFYNNEISEKSEIFDDQFSVERPDGSNFTLKIRSTKLEDSAMYFCASSSDRGREAFFGQGTRLTVV.

This chain joins TRBV27 and TRBJ2-4, with D possibly TRBD2 on 5 matching bases. Germline V gives CDR1 MNHEY, CDR2 SMNVEV (reference sequence). Trimming left V 5 bases short and J 0 bases short, with 23 bases between. The CDR3 is 19 residues long. In DNA, the CDR3 is TGTGCCAGCAGTGGCAGGTCTATAGAGGCGGGTCCAGCCAAAAACATTCAGTACTTC. Translating gives CASSGRSIEAGPAKNIQYF.